This T cell receptor beta chain was sequenced in a study of T cells in localized non-small cell lung cancer. Study results and caveats: Patients showing higher blood T cell density tended to see longer overall survival. Heterogeneity remains possible, as sequencing covered one tumor region only. Of the tissues analyzed, uninvolved adjacent lung showed maximal T cell clonality, greater than tumor. When the top 100 tumor clones were examined, a median roughly 62 of them also appeared in the adjacent lung, which was paired and uninvolved.

Libraries were prepared by immunoSEQ multiplex PCR; TCRdb keeps only in-frame clonotypes and omits some of them. This sample carries about 52,000 clones, 75% to 90% of them seen once, and the ten largest clones take over 15%. A remark on this clone: Its cognate antigen is unknown.

Deletions cut 0 bases from V and 1 base from J, with 6 bases between. The CDR3 loop spans 13 amino acids. CDR1 and CDR2 from the germline V gene are GTSNPN and SVGIG (reference sequence). Here the sequenced sample was peripheral blood, taken before any cancer treatment. This chain uses TRBV30 with TRBJ2-5, with D uncertain. This clonotype was obtained from a male donor at least 60 years old with stage III squamous cell lung carcinoma. The CDR3 loop reads CAWSVTVQETQYF. For the CDR3, the DNA is TGTGCCTGGAGTGTCACAGTCCAAGAGACCCAGTACTTC.